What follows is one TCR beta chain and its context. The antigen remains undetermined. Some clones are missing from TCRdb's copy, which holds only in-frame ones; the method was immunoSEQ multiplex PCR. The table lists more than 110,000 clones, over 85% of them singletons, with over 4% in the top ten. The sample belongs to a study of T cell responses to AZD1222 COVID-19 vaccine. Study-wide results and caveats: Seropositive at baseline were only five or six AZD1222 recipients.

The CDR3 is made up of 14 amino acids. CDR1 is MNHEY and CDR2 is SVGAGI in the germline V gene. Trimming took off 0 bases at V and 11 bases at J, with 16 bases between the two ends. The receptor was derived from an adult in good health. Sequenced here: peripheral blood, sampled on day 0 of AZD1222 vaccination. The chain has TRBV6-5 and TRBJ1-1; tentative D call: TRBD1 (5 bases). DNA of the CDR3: TGTGCCAGCAGTTACTCCGAAGGGGTAATGGGTGCTTTCTTT. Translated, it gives CASSYSEGVMGAFF.